Shown below are 26 T cell receptor beta chains from a single sample sequenced in a study of Graves' ophthalmopathy and Graves' hyperthyroidism. Using RNA transcripts, the TCR beta CDR3 regions were amplified. An initial RT-PCR round employing HTBI primers preceded a second-round multiplex PCR. TCRdb recomputed calls from the multiplex PCR reads with MiXCR, one row per CDR3 protein. The table has over a million distinct CDR3 sequences, about two fifths seen once. What was sequenced was peripheral blood or thyroid tissue (not recorded which). The receptors shown here come from an adult man with Graves' hyperthyroidism.

This clonotype was detected a few times. The rearrangement joins TRBV9 to TRBJ2-6; no firm D call. The CDR3 has 16 residues. The germline V gene encodes CDR1 SGDLS and CDR2 YYNGEE. Between the trimmed V and J ends, which lost 0 bases and 0 bases, there was a span of 7 bases. The CDR3 sequence is CASSVGIYSGANVLTF. CDR3 in DNA: TGTGCCAGCAGCGTAGGAATCTACTCTGGGGCCAACGTCCTGACTTTC. The full variable domain, completed using reference TRBV9 and TRBJ2-6, is DSGVTQTPKHLITATGQRVTLRCSPRSGDLSVYWYQQSLDQGLQFLIQYYNGEERAKGNILERFSAQQFPDLHSELNLSSLELGDSALYFCASSVGIYSGANVLTFGAGSRLTVL.

The V gene is TRBV12-3 or TRBV12-4, the J gene TRBJ2-7; 9 nucleotides align to TRBD2. This CDR3 is built from 15 residues. V shed 5 bases, J shed 3 bases, and the junction held 8 bases outside the gene matches. CDR3 residues: CASSGGGGYVYEQYF. The CDR3, as DNA: TGTGCCAGCAGTGGCGGGGGGGGCTATGTCTACGAGCAGTACTTC.

In this sample, this clonotype turned up many times. This chain links TRBV12-3 or TRBV12-4 with TRBJ1-2; 9 bases match TRBD1. The CDR3 length is 14 residues. J lost 3 bases, V lost 7 bases, and 6 bases had no gene match. DNA for the CDR3: TGTGCCAGCAAGGGAGGGACAGGGTACTATGGCTACACCTTC. As protein: CASKGGTGYYGYTF.

This chain links TRBV9 with TRBJ2-2, with D uncertain. CDR1 and CDR2 (germline): SGDLS, YYNGEE. This CDR3 contains 17 residues. V lost 0 bases to trimming and J lost 0 bases, with 12 bases between them. The CDR3, as DNA: TGTGCCAGCAGCGTAGCTCGTGCTAACACGAACACCGGGGAGCTGTTTTTT. Amino acids: CASSVARANTNTGELFF.

This clonotype occurred many times. The chain links TRBV20-1 to TRBJ2-7, with D perhaps matching TRBD1 (5 bases). V lost 5 bases to trimming and J lost 4 bases, with 15 bases between them. CDR3 length: 13 residues. Germline lookup yields CDR1 DFQATT and CDR2 SNEGSKA (reference sequence). The CDR3 nucleotides read TGCAGTGCTGCGCGGCAGGGCCGTTACGAGCAGTACTTC. This sequence encodes CSAARQGRYEQYF.

The rearrangement links TRBV20-1 to TRBJ1-5; D not resolved. The germline CDR1 and CDR2 sequences are DFQATT and SNEGSKA (reference sequence). This CDR3 is 14 amino acids long. V lost 5 bases and J lost 11, with 22 bases in between. Written as DNA, the CDR3 is TGCAGTGCTTGGACTAGCGGTTTACAAGAGACCCAGCATTTT. Encoded protein: CSAWTSGLQETQHF.

This clonotype was detected many times. The genes are TRBV14 and TRBJ2-5; D not certain. V was pared by 0 bases and J by 10 bases, with 15 bases between. CDR3 length equals 14 residues. Looked up from germline, CDR1 is SGHDN and CDR2 is FVKESK. The CDR3 DNA reads TGTGCCAGCAGCCAAGATCAGGCTATACGAGACCAGTACTTC. Protein product: CASSQDQAIRDQYF.

The rearrangement joins TRBV19 to TRBJ1-1; D ambiguous. CDR1 is LNHDA, CDR2 SQIVND, per germline (reference sequence). Trimming took off 3 bases at V and 6 bases at J, with 8 bases between the two ends. The CDR3 covers 12 residues. CDR3 residues: CASSIDGSEAFF. The CDR3 DNA reads as TGTGCCAGTAGTATTGATGGCTCTGAAGCTTTCTTT.

This clonotype was observed a few times. The chain recombines TRBV10-3 with TRBJ1-1; possible D gene TRBD1, 5 bases. The CDR3 length is 13 residues. The germline V gene has CDR1 ENHRY and CDR2 SYGVKD. Trimming pared 11 bases from V and 7 bases from J, leaving 20 bases between. CDR3 bases: TGTGCCGGCAGTTATTGGGGACGGGATGAAGCTTTCTTT. It translates to CAGSYWGRDEAFF.

The chain couples TRBV10-3 to TRBJ2-7; TRBD2 agrees at 8 bases. Germline V gene sequence: CDR1 ENHRY, CDR2 SYGVKD. V lost 5 bases, J lost 5 bases, and 8 bases stayed unmatched. The CDR3 is 14 residues long. CDR3 sequence: CAISLRGGMDEQYF. The CDR3 bases are TGTGCCATCAGTTTACGGGGGGGGATGGACGAGCAGTACTTC.

This clonotype was observed many times. The chain links TRBV7-9 to TRBJ2-7; TRBD2 matches 12 bases. The CDR3 totals 16 residues. CDR1 SEHNR and CDR2 FQNEAQ come from the germline V gene (reference sequence). V trimming: 4 bases; J trimming: 0 bases; junction bases outside the gene matches: 4. The chain's CDR3 is CASSSTSGRPSYEQYF. CDR3 in DNA: TGTGCCAGCAGCTCCACTAGCGGGAGGCCCTCCTACGAGCAGTACTTC.

A single count supports this clonotype. The chain recombines TRBV6-5 with TRBJ2-6, with unresolved D. Germline loops: CDR1 MNHEY, CDR2 SVGAGI. CDR3 size: 12 residues. Trimming pared 6 bases from V and 9 bases from J, leaving 9 bases between. DNA for the CDR3: TGTGCCAGCAGCCATCCGGACAACGTCCTGACTTTC. As protein: CASSHPDNVLTF.

This rearrangement joins TRBV9 to TRBJ2-7, with D possibly being TRBD1 or TRBD2 (7 bases each). CDR3 length equals 15 residues. Germline V gene lookup returns CDR1 SGDLS and CDR2 YYNGEE. V lost 5 bases to trimming and J lost 1 base, with 16 bases between them. CDR3 nucleotide sequence: TGTGCCAGCAGTCTCCAGGGGGGGCTTTCCTACGAGCAGTACTTC. It specifies CASSLQGGLSYEQYF.

The genes are TRBV20-1 and TRBJ2-5, with D possibly TRBD1 on 6 matching bases. Germline CDR1 DFQATT, CDR2 SNEGSKA (reference sequence). This CDR3 is built from 12 residues. The V end lost 4 bases, the J end lost 5 bases, and 11 bases lay between the germline ends. CDR3 nucleotide sequence: TGCAGTGCTACACAGGGTACGGAGACCCAGTACTTC. Translating gives CSATQGTETQYF.

Only a few counts were recorded for this clonotype. The chain uses TRBV29-1 and TRBJ1-2; 10 bases map to TRBD1. This CDR3 spans 13 amino acids. V was pared by 6 bases and J by 4 bases, with 5 bases of the junction left unmatched. CDR1 is SQVTM and CDR2 is ANQGSEA in the germline V gene. For the CDR3, the DNA is TGCAGCGTCGGGACAGGGGAAGGCTATGGCTACACCTTC. The encoded protein is CSVGTGEGYGYTF.

This clonotype has ten or more counts. The V call is TRBV5-1, the J call TRBJ2-7, with a weak D call TRBD1 (5 bases). V was clipped by 0 bases and J by 0 bases, with 10 bases between them. The CDR3 spans 15 residues. The germline CDR1 and CDR2 sequences are SGHRS and YFSETQ. CDR3 in DNA: TGCGCCAGCAGCTTGGGGCAGGGCTTCTCCTACGAGCAGTACTTC. As protein: CASSLGQGFSYEQYF.

This chain uses TRBV7-8 with TRBJ2-5, with 7 bases that match TRBD1. The CDR3 extends over 16 amino acids. CDR1 and CDR2 (germline): SGHVS, FQNEAQ. Unmatched junction bases numbered 6, after V lost 1 base and J lost 1 base. The CDR3 sequence: CASSLGPRGSQETQYF. The CDR3 DNA sequence: TGTGCCAGCAGCTTAGGGCCCAGGGGGTCCCAAGAGACCCAGTACTTC. The full variable domain, in which reference TRBV7-8 and TRBJ2-5 provide the parts outside the CDR3, is GAGVSQSPRYKVAKRGQDVALRCDPISGHVSLFWYQQALGQGPEFLTYFQNEAQLDKSGLPSDRFFAERPEGSVSTLKIQRTQQEDSAVYLCASSLGPRGSQETQYFGPGTRLLVL.

This clonotype was recorded many times. The J gene is TRBJ1-5, the V gene TRBV2, with D hard to call. The CDR3 consists of 14 residues. Looked up from germline, CDR1 is SNHLY and CDR2 is FYNNEI. Deletions cut 1 base from V and 2 bases from J, with 6 bases between. The CDR3 nucleotides read TGTGCCAGCAGTGAAGTTCAGGGCAATCAGCCCCAGCATTTT. Translated: CASSEVQGNQPQHF. Supplemented by reference TRBV2 and TRBJ1-5, the full variable domain reads EPEVTQTPSHQVTQMGQEVILRCVPISNHLYFYWYRQILGQKVEFLVSFYNNEISEKSEIFDDQFSVERPDGSNFTLKIRSTKLEDSAMYFCASSEVQGNQPQHFGDGTRLSIL.

J is TRBJ1-1 and V is TRBV7-9, with 9 bases fitting TRBD1. This CDR3 comprises 16 residues. V trimming: 5 bases; J trimming: 4 bases; junction bases outside the gene matches: 11. Germline V gene lookup returns CDR1 SEHNR and CDR2 FQNEAQ (reference sequence). The CDR3 DNA is TGTGCCAGCAGCGTTGGAAGACAGGGGGTCTCCACTGAAGCTTTCTTT. This translates into CASSVGRQGVSTEAFF.

For this clonotype: A much larger clone differs by one base, so this may be a read error. This chain joins TRBV7-3 and TRBJ2-5; TRBD2 matches 10 bases. Trimming removed 3 bases from V and 1 base from J; junction bases left unmatched: 5. The CDR3 runs to 16 residues. Germline CDR1 and CDR2: SGHTA and FQGTGA. The CDR3 nucleotides are TGTGCCAGCAGCTTTCTAGCGGGGGCCCTCCAAGAGACCCAGTACTTC. Protein product: CASSFLAGALQETQYF.

This clonotype was detected only a few times. The chain uses TRBV5-1 and TRBJ2-7; tentative D call: TRBD2 (5 bases). The V end was cut by 4 bases, the J end by 6 bases, with 17 bases between. Germline assignment: CDR1 SGHRS and CDR2 YFSETQ. This CDR3 is built from 14 residues. DNA for the CDR3: TGCGCCAGCAGCCAAGAGAGGGAGTGGAGCGAGCAGTACTTC. Translating it yields CASSQEREWSEQYF. Full variable domain (remainder filled in from reference TRBV5-1 and TRBJ2-7): KAGVTQTPRYLIKTRGQQVTLSCSPISGHRSVSWYQQTPGQGLQFLFEYFSETQRNKGNFPGRFSGRQFSNSRSEMNVSTLELGDSALYLCASSQEREWSEQYFGPGTRLTVT.

This clonotype appeared a single time. V usage is TRBV12-3 or TRBV12-4 and J usage is TRBJ2-5, with 10 bases aligning to TRBD2. V lost 6 bases and J lost 5; bases outside the gene matches: 9. The CDR3 sequence is 15 residues long. The CDR3 coding sequence is TGTGCCAGCAGCCCCGCTAGCGGGGGCCGTGAGACCCAGTACTTC. Protein: CASSPASGGRETQYF.

The chain is built from TRBV2 and TRBJ1-2; D not resolved. This CDR3 has 15 amino acids. CDR1 SNHLY and CDR2 FYNNEI come from the germline V gene. The V end was cut by 5 bases, the J end by 5 bases, with 18 bases between. For the CDR3, the DNA is TGTGCCAGCAGTTTAAGTTCTAATCGGATGTATGGCTACACCTTC. As protein: CASSLSSNRMYGYTF.

This clonotype showed up many times. The chain couples TRBV10-3 to TRBJ1-2; D remains unclear. Germline lookup yields CDR1 ENHRY and CDR2 SYGVKD. CDR3 length equals 10 residues. Deletions cut 4 bases from V and 6 bases from J, with 3 bases between. The CDR3 loop is CAISGNGYTF. CDR3 DNA: TGTGCCATCAGTGGGAATGGCTACACCTTC.

V usage is TRBV12-3 or TRBV12-4 and J usage is TRBJ1-6, with D tentatively TRBD1 (6 bases). V was trimmed by 5 bases and J by 4 bases, leaving 9 bases between them. The CDR3 runs 14 residues. This CDR3 reads CASSPRGYNSPLHF. CDR3 nucleotides: TGTGCCAGCAGTCCCAGGGGTTATAATTCACCCCTCCACTTT.

To note about this clonotype: This sequence may be a read error, since a much larger clone differs from it by one base. The chain joins TRBV7-3 to TRBJ2-7; 10 bases fit TRBD2. The length of the CDR3 is 16 residues. V shed 3 bases, J shed 4 bases, and the junction held 9 bases outside the gene matches. Germline V gives CDR1 SGHTA, CDR2 FQGTGA. This chain's CDR3 is CASSFGPAGGRYEQYF. The CDR3, as DNA: TGTGCCAGCAGCTTCGGACCAGCGGGGGGGAGGTACGAGCAGTACTTC.